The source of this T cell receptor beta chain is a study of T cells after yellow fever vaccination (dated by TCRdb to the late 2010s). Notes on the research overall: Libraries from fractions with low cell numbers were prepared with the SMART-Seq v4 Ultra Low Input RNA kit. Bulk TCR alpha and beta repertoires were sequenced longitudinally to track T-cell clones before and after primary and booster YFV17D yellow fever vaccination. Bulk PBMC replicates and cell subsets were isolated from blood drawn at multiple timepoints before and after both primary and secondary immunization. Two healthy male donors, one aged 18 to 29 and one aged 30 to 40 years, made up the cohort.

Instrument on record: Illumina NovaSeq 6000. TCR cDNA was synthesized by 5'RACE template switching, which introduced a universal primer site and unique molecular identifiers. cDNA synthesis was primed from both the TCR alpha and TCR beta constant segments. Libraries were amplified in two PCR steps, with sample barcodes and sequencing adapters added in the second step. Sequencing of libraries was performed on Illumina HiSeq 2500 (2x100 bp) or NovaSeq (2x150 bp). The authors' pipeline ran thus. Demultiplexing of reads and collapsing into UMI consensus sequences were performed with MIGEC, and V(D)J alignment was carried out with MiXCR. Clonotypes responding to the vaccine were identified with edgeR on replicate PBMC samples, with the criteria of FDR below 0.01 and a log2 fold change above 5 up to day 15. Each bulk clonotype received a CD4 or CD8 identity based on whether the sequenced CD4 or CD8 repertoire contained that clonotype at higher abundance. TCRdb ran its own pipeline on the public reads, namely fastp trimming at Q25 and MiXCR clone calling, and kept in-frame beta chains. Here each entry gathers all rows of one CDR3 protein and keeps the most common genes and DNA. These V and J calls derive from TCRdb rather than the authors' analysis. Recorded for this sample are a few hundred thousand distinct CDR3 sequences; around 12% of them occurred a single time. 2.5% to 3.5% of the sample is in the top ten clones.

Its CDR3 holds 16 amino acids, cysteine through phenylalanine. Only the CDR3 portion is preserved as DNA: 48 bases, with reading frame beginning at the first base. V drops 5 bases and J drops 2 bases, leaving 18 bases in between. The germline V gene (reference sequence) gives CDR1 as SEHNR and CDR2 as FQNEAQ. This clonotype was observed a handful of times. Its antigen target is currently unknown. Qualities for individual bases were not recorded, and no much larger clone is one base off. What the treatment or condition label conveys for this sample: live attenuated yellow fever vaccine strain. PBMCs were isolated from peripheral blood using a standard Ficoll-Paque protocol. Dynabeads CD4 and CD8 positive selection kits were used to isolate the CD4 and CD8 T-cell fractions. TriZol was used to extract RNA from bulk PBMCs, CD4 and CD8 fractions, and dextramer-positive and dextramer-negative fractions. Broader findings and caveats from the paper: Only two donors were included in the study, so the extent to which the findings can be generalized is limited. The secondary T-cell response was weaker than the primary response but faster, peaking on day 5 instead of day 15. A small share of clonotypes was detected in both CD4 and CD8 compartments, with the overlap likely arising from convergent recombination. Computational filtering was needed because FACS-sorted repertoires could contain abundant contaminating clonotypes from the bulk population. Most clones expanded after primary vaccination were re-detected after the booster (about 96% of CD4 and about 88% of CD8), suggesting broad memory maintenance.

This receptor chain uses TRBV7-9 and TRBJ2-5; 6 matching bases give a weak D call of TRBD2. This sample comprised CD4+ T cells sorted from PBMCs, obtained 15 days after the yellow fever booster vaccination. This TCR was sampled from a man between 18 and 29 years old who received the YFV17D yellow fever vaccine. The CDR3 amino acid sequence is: CASSPGLRMEQETQYF. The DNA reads TGTGCCAGCAGCCCGGGACTCAGGATGGAGCAAGAGACCCAGTACTTC.